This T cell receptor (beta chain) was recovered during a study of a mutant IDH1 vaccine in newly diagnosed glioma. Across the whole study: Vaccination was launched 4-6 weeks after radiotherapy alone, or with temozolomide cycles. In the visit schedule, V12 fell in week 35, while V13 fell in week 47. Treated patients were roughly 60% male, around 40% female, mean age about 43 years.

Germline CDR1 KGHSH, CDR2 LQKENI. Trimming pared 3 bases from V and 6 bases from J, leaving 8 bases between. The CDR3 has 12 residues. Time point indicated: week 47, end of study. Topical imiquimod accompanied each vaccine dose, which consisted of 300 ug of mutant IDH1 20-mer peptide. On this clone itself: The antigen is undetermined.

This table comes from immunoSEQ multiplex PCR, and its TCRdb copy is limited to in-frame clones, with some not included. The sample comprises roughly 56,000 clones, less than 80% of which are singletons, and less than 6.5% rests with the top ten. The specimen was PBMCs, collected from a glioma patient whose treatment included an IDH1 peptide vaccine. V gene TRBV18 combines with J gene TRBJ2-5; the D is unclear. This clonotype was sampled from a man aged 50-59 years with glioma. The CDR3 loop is CASSPEKKTQYF. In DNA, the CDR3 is TGTGCCAGCTCACCGGAGAAAAAGACCCAGTACTTC. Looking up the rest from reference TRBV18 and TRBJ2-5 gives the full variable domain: NAGVMQNPRHLVRRRGQEARLRCSPMKGHSHVYWYRQLPEEGLKFMVYLQKENIIDESGMPKERFSAEFPKEGPSILRIQQVVRGDSAAYFCASSPEKKTQYFGPGTRLLVL.